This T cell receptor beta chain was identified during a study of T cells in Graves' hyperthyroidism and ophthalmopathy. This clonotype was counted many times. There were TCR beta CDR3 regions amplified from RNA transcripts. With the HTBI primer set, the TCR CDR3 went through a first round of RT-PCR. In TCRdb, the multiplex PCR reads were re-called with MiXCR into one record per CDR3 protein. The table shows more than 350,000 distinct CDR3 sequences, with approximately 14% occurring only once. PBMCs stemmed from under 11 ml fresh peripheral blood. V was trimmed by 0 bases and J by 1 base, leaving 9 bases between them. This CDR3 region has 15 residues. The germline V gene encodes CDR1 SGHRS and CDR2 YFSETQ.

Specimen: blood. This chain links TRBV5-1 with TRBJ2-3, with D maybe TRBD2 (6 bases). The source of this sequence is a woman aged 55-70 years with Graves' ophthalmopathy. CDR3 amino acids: CASSLAGSRTDTQYF. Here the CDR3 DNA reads TGCGCCAGCAGCTTGGCCGGGAGCCGCACAGATACGCAGTATTTT.